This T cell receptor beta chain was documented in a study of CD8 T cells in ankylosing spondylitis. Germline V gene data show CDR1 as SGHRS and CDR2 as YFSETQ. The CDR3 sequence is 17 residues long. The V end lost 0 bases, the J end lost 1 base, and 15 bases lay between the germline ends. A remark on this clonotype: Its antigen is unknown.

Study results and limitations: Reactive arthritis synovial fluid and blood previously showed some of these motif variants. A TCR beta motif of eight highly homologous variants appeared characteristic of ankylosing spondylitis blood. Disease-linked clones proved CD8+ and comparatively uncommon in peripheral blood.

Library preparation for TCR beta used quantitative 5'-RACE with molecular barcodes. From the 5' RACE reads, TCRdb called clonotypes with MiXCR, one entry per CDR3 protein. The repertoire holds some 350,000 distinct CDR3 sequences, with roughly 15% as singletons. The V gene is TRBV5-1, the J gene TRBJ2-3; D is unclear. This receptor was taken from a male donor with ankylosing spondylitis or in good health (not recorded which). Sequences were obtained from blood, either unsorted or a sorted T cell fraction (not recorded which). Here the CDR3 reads CASSLAGSRYGTDTQYF. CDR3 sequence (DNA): TGCGCCAGCAGCTTGGCAGGTAGCCGGTATGGCACAGATACGCAGTATTTT.